The 20 T cell receptor beta chains reported below all come from one sample, sequenced in a study of cytomegalovirus exposure and HLA in healthy donors. TCRdb's table, derived via immunoSEQ multiplex PCR, lists solely in-frame clones and lacks some. The sample lists a few hundred thousand clones, more than 80% occurring once. Sequencing was done on a sample of PBMCs. Receptor source: a woman under 30 in good health and CMV-seronegative.

The chain uses TRBV9 and TRBJ2-1; 11 bases line up with TRBD2. This CDR3 is built from 14 residues. After removal of 2 bases from V and 12 bases from J, the junction contained 7 bases not matched to a gene. Germline V CDR1 and CDR2: SGDLS, YYNGEE. The CDR3 loop reads CASSVENSGRVQFF. CDR3 DNA: TGTGCCAGCAGCGTGGAGAATAGCGGGAGGGTGCAGTTCTTC.

This sequence joins TRBV6-1 and TRBJ1-1, with D unclear. The CDR3 is 13 residues long. CDR1 MNHNS and CDR2 SASEGT come from the germline V gene. The V gene lost 6 bases and the J gene lost 5 bases, with 13 bases spanning the gap. The CDR3 loop reads CASSLRGGTEAFF. CDR3 bases: TGTGCCAGCAGCCTCAGAGGAGGAACTGAAGCTTTCTTT.

The chain employs TRBV4-1 and TRBJ2-5, with D unresolved. Trimming removed 6 bases at V and 5 bases at J, with 19 bases between. Per germline, CDR1 MGHRA and CDR2 YSYEKL. The CDR3 spans 15 residues. This CDR3 is CASSLSRSGWETQYF. The CDR3 bases are TGCGCCAGCAGTCTTTCTCGGTCCGGGTGGGAGACCCAGTACTTC.

The chain uses TRBV27 and TRBJ2-7, with 12 bases that match TRBD1. Germline V gene data show CDR1 as MNHEY and CDR2 as SMNVEV (reference sequence). Germline trimming cut 2 bases from V and 0 bases from J; bases unmatched to any gene: 8. The CDR3 sequence is 18 residues long. CDR3 sequence reads: CASSLAPGQGAISYEQYF. The CDR3 nucleotides are TGTGCCAGCAGTTTAGCACCGGGACAGGGGGCTATCTCCTACGAGCAGTACTTC.

DNA of the CDR3: TGTGCCAGCAGCTTAGGGCGGACAGAGCGATATGGCTACACCTTC. Its protein is CASSLGRTERYGYTF. This chain uses TRBV7-8 with TRBJ1-2; D is perhaps TRBD1 (6 bases). CDR1 is SGHVS, CDR2 FQNEAQ, per germline. The CDR3 has 15 amino acids. Trimming left V 1 base short and J 5 bases short, with 14 bases between.

The V gene is TRBV25-1, the J gene TRBJ2-1, with D unclear. Germline values: CDR1 MGHDK, CDR2 SYGVNS. Trimming cost V 2 bases and J 0 bases, with 8 bases left between them. CDR3 length: 15 amino acids. CDR3 in amino acids: CASSEAPSSYNEQFF. CDR3 nucleotides: TGTGCCAGCAGTGAAGCCCCTAGCTCCTACAATGAGCAGTTCTTC.

This rearrangement joins TRBV19 to TRBJ1-2; TRBD1 aligns across 7 bases. Germline V gene sequence: CDR1 LNHDA, CDR2 SQIVND (reference sequence). The CDR3 covers 14 residues. The ends lost 9 bases at V and 4 bases at J; junction bases unmatched: 11. The CDR3 DNA follows: TGTGCCAGCAGTCCGGGACAGACTTTCTATGGCTACACCTTC. It codes for CASSPGQTFYGYTF.

The chain links TRBV9 to TRBJ2-5; the match to TRBD2 covers 10 bases. The CDR3 extends over 15 amino acids. Germline V CDR1 and CDR2: SGDLS, YYNGEE. The trim removed 4 bases at V and 3 bases at J, leaving 6 bases unmatched. The CDR3 sequence: CASSNPGLAKETQYF. The CDR3 DNA reads TGTGCCAGCAGCAACCCGGGACTAGCGAAAGAGACCCAGTACTTC.

The gene calls are TRBV18 and TRBJ2-5; D perhaps matches TRBD2 (6 bases). The CDR3 consists of 14 residues. Trimming removed 5 bases at V and 5 bases at J, with 15 bases between. Germline values: CDR1 KGHSH, CDR2 LQKENI. The DNA for the CDR3 is TGTGCCAGCTCAGGATTGGGGGGATCGGAGACCCAGTACTTC. This sequence encodes CASSGLGGSETQYF.

This sequence joins TRBV7-9 and TRBJ1-5; D is perhaps TRBD1 (5 bases). The germline V gene has CDR1 SEHNR and CDR2 FQNEAQ (reference sequence). Trimming cost V 0 bases and J 2 bases, with 11 bases left between them. The CDR3 loop spans 16 amino acids. CDR3 in amino acids: CASSLAGGGGNQPQHF. CDR3 coding DNA: TGTGCCAGCAGCTTAGCGGGGGGAGGCGGCAATCAGCCCCAGCATTTT.

Here the CDR3 reads CASSSTGVADTQYF. CDR3 nucleotides: TGCGCCAGCAGCTCTACAGGGGTAGCAGATACGCAGTATTTT. The genes are TRBV5-1 and TRBJ2-3, with 7 bases that match TRBD1. CDR1 and CDR2 (germline): SGHRS, YFSETQ. There are 14 residues in the CDR3. Losses at the gene ends were 3 bases for V and 4 bases for J; bases not matched to a gene: 5.

The J gene is TRBJ2-7, the V gene TRBV5-5; 10 nucleotides agree with TRBD2. This CDR3 contains 15 residues. V trimming: 2 bases; J trimming: 2 bases; junction bases outside the gene matches: 4. Germline CDR1 is SGHKS and CDR2 is YYEKEE (reference sequence). CDR3 nucleotide sequence: TGTGCCAGCAGCTTTACTCTAGCGGGAGCCTACGAGCAGTACTTC. Translated: CASSFTLAGAYEQYF.

The chain carries TRBV7-3 and TRBJ2-3, with TRBD2 matching over 8 bases. Germline V gene sequence: CDR1 SGHTA, CDR2 FQGTGA. The trim removed 5 bases at V and 2 bases at J, leaving 9 bases unmatched. The CDR3 has 16 residues. In nucleotides, the CDR3 is TGTGCCAGCAGCAGACAAGCGGGAGTCGTCACAGATACGCAGTATTTT. Translated, it gives CASSRQAGVVTDTQYF.

The chain uses TRBV5-5 and TRBJ2-7; D possibly corresponds to TRBD2 (5 bases). Germline V gives CDR1 SGHKS, CDR2 YYEKEE (reference sequence). CDR3 size: 15 residues. Trimming took 0 bases from V and 7 from J, leaving 17 bases between them. The CDR3 loop reads CASSLAVGSVREQYF. The CDR3, as DNA: TGTGCCAGCAGCTTGGCAGTTGGTAGCGTACGGGAGCAGTACTTC.

The chain couples TRBV6-6 to TRBJ2-7; the D is unclear. V was cut by 2 bases and J by 7 bases, with 9 bases left in between. CDR3 length: 12 residues. Germline CDR1 MNHNY, CDR2 SVGAGI (reference sequence). As DNA, the CDR3 is TGTGCCAGCAGTTACGCCGAGAGGGAGCAGTACTTC. Its translation: CASSYAEREQYF.

The J gene is TRBJ2-7, the V gene TRBV18, with 10 bases matching TRBD2. V dropped 2 bases and J dropped 5; count of bases not matched to a gene: 6. CDR1 is KGHSH and CDR2 is LQKENI in the germline V gene. The CDR3 is made up of 15 amino acids. The CDR3 sequence: CASSPRAGGFHEQYF. CDR3 coding DNA: TGTGCCAGCTCACCAAGAGCGGGAGGGTTCCACGAGCAGTACTTC.

In its sample, this clone was seen once. CDR3: CASSSDRANYGYTF. The CDR3 DNA reads TGTGCCAGCTCATCGGACAGGGCGAACTATGGCTACACCTTC. The chain recombines TRBV18 with TRBJ1-2; TRBD1 matches 8 bases. V trimming: 5 bases; J trimming: 2 bases; junction bases outside the gene matches: 4. This CDR3 contains 14 residues. CDR1 and CDR2 from the germline V gene are KGHSH and LQKENI.

The rearrangement joins TRBV18 to TRBJ2-7; possibly TRBD2 for D (6 bases). Germline CDR1 reads KGHSH; CDR2 reads LQKENI. The CDR3 runs 15 residues. V lost 0 bases to trimming and J lost 6 bases, with 15 bases between them. CDR3 region: CASSPPGVPGGEQYF. The CDR3 region has the DNA TGTGCCAGCTCACCACCCGGGGTCCCCGGGGGCGAGCAGTACTTC.

The chain is built from TRBV7-2 and TRBJ2-7; 13 bases agree with TRBD2. Trimming removed 5 bases from V and 5 bases from J; junction bases left unmatched: 6. The germline V gene encodes CDR1 SGHTA and CDR2 FQGNSA. This CDR3 region has 15 residues. For the CDR3, the DNA is TGTGCCAGCAGCCCCTGGACTAGCGGGAGCCACGAGCAGTACTTC. This sequence encodes CASSPWTSGSHEQYF.

The rearrangement joins TRBV11-1 to TRBJ1-1; D uncertain. The length of the CDR3 is 12 residues. Looked up from germline, CDR1 is SGHAT and CDR2 is FQDESV (reference sequence). Trimming cost V 7 bases and J 1 base, with 7 bases left between them. CDR3 in amino acids: CASNRGNTEAFF. The CDR3 DNA reads TGTGCCAGCAACCGCGGGAACACTGAAGCTTTCTTT.